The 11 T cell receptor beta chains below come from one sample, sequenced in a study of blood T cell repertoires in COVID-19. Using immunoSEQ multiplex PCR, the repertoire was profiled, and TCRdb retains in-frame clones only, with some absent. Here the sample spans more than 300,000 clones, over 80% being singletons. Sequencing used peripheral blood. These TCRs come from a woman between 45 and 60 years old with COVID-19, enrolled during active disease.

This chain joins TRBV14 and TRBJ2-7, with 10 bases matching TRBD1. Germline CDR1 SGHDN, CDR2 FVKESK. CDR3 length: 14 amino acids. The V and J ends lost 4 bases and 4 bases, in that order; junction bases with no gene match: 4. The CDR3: CASSRRDRGYEQYF. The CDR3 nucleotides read TGTGCCAGCAGCCGCCGGGACAGGGGATACGAGCAGTACTTC.

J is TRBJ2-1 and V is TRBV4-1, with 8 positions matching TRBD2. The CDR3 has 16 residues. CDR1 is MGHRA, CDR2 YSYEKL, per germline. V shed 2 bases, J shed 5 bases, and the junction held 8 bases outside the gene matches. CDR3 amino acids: CASSQTSGRMNNEQFF. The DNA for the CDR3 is TGCGCCAGCAGCCAAACTAGCGGCAGGATGAACAATGAGCAGTTCTTC.

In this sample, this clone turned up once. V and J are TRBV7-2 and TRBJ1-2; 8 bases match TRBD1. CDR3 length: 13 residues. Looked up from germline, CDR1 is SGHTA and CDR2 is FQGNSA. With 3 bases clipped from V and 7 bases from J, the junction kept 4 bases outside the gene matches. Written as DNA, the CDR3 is TGTGCCAGCAGCTTCTACAGGGGGACTGGCTACACCTTC. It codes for CASSFYRGTGYTF.

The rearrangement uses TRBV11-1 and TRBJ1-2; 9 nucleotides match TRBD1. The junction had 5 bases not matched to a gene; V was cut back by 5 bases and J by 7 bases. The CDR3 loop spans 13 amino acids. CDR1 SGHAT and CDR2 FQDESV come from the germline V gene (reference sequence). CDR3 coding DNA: TGTGCCAGCAGCGACCACAGGGGGCCTGGCTACACCTTC. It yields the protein CASSDHRGPGYTF.

This CDR3 is CASSQARRPYEQYF. CDR3 nucleotide sequence: TGCGCCAGCAGCCAAGCCAGGAGGCCCTACGAGCAGTACTTC. The rearrangement uses TRBV4-1 and TRBJ2-7, with D tentatively TRBD2 (5 bases). This CDR3 has 14 amino acids. V was trimmed by 1 base and J by 2 bases, leaving 9 bases between them. Per the germline V gene, CDR1 is MGHRA and CDR2 is YSYEKL.

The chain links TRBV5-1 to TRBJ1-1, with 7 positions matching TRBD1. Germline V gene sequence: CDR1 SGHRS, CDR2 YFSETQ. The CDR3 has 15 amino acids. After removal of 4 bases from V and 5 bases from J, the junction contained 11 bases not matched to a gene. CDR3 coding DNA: TGCGCCAGCAGCCTCGCGACAGGGTGGGAGACTGAAGCTTTCTTT. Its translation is CASSLATGWETEAFF.

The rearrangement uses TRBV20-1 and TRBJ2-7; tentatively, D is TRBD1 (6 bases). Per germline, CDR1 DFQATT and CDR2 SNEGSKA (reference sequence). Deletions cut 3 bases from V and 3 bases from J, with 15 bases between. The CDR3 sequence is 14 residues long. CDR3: CSASFGQGYYEQYF. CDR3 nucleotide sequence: TGCAGTGCTAGTTTCGGGCAGGGGTACTACGAGCAGTACTTC.

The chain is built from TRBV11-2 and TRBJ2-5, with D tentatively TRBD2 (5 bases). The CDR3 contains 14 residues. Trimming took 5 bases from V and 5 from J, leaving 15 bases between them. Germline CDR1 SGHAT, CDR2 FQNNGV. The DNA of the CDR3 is TGTGCCAGCAGCCGACAAGGAGGTCGGGAGACCCAGTACTTC. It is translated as CASSRQGGRETQYF.

In nucleotides, the CDR3 is TGCGCCAGCAGCTTGGTTCGGAGGGAGGATGAAGCTTTCTTT. Protein: CASSLVRREDEAFF. This chain links TRBV5-1 with TRBJ1-1; D remains unclear. The germline V gene has CDR1 SGHRS and CDR2 YFSETQ. The CDR3 contains 14 residues. V lost 0 bases, J lost 7 bases, and 13 bases lay in between.

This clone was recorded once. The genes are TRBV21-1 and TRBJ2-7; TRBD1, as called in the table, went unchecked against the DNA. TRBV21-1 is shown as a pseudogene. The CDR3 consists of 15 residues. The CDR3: CASSKVDRGKDEQYF. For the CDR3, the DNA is TGTGCCAGCAGCAAAGTGGACAGGGGAAAAGACGAGCAGTACTTC.

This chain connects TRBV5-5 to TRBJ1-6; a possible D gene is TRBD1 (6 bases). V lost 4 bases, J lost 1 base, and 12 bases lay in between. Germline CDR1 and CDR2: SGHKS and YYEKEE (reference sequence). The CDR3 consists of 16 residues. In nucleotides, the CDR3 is TGTGCCAGCAGCGGGGGAACAGGGTCCTATAATTCACCCCTCCACTTT. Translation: CASSGGTGSYNSPLHF.